This T cell receptor (beta chain) was observed in a study of blood T cells in healthy people across ages. Study-level points and caveats: The percentage of naive T cells correlated strongly with TCR beta diversity. Naive CD4+ cell counts and diversity both ran higher in long-lived than in aged donors. Per million T cells, TCR beta diversity dropped about linearly as age rose.

This clonotype was found a few times. Its antigen remains unidentified. Primed by a sample-barcoded 5' primer and a J-beta primer mix, a second PCR proceeded for roughly 6 to 12 cycles. TCRdb re-derived calls from the 5' RACE reads in MiXCR, one entry per CDR3 protein. The data show some 890,000 distinct CDR3 sequences, with about 27% seen just once and roughly 10% held by the top ten. Germline V CDR1 and CDR2: DFQATT, SNEGSKA (reference sequence). The CDR3 covers 12 residues. The V and J ends lost 6 bases and 5 bases respectively, with 13 bases between them. This sample also appeared in a second study, on T cells of mothers and their children. That paper adds: Maternal samples each gave over 8 million TCR beta CDR3 reads, and child samples several million each.

The specimen was blood. The receptor comes from a woman in her thirties or forties in good health. The gene calls are TRBV20-1 and TRBJ1-2, with D perhaps TRBD1 (5 bases). In DNA form, the CDR3 reads TGCAGTGCCACCCGCGCAGGGTATGGCTACACCTTC. This gives the protein CSATRAGYGYTF.